This T cell receptor beta chain was captured in a study of blood T cell repertoires in COVID-19. On the study more broadly: Italy, Spain and the United States were the sources of the convalescent and acute COVID-19 samples. PBMCs, B-cell-depleted T cells, or T cells provided the cDNA or gDNA that made up the material.

Authors' processing steps: Scientists estimated how many nucleated cells there were by amplifying reference gene primers. Generated by immunoSEQ multiplex PCR, the TCRdb table keeps only in-frame clones and is missing some. Clonal size and the V and J genes are those of that table, whereas D and trimming came from the DNA. The sample contains fewer than 250,000 clones, approximately 91% of which appear only once. Germline V gives CDR1 SGHNT, CDR2 YYREEE (reference sequence). Trimming stripped 3 bases from V and 0 bases from J, with 13 bases between. The CDR3 has 17 residues. This TCR was recovered from a man aged 30 to 45 with acute or convalescent COVID-19. The sample taken for sequencing was peripheral blood. The chain carries TRBV5-4 and TRBJ2-6; D remains ambiguous. CDR3 amino acids: CASSSPGLTSGANVLTF. The DNA of the CDR3 is TGTGCCAGCAGCTCGCCGGGTCTAACCTCTGGGGCCAACGTCCTGACTTTC.